This T cell receptor (beta chain) was observed in a study of response to subunit inactivated influenza vaccine. Notes on the study in general: Every seasonal influenza vaccination brings in few new T cells, the authors suggested.

In this sample, this clonotype turned up a few times. Its antigen is undetermined. V shed 5 bases and J shed 0 bases, with 17 bases lying between them. In germline, CDR1 is SEHNR, CDR2 FQNEAQ (reference sequence). The CDR3 sequence is 16 residues long. From the RT-PCR reads, TCRdb called clonotypes with MiXCR, one entry per CDR3 protein. The sample comprises under 800,000 distinct CDR3 sequences, approximately 15% of which are singletons, and approximately 7% rests with the top ten. This TCR was sampled from a man between 45 and 60 years old who received an inactivated influenza vaccine. Specimen: PBMCs from blood, collected around two weeks before vaccination. V usage is TRBV7-9 and J usage is TRBJ2-7, with a tentative D call TRBD1 (6 bases). The CDR3 nucleotides read TGTGCCAGCAGCCCACGAACAGGGTCGAGCTCCTACGAGCAGTACTTC. Its translation: CASSPRTGSSSYEQYF.